This TCR beta chain was identified in a study of T cell changes during pregnancy in multiple sclerosis. TCRdb's table, derived via immunoSEQ multiplex PCR, lists solely in-frame clones and lacks some. The data hold around 62,000 clones, with about nine tenths observed a single time. Germline V lookup: CDR1 SGHAT, CDR2 FQNNGV. The CDR3 spans 13 residues. V dropped 5 bases and J dropped 12 bases, with 17 bases sitting between them. The sequencing here drew on peripheral blood, taken in the second trimester of pregnancy. The clonotype originates from a female donor in good health, enrolled as a control in a pregnancy study. The chain employs TRBV11-2 and TRBJ2-1; no reliable D call. The CDR3 sequence is CASSNLRIIRQFF. The CDR3 nucleotides are TGTGCCAGCAGCAACCTGAGGATTATAAGGCAGTTCTTC.